These 5 T cell receptor beta chains were sequenced from one sample in a study of spatial heterogeneity in lung cancer. Time point denoted: blood at routine non-recurrence follow-up after resection. Unsorted tumor, nontumor lung tissue or cryopreserved PBMC supplied the whole RNA. TCRdb reprocessed the 5' RACE reads via MiXCR and lists one record per CDR3 protein. The table records around 120,000 distinct CDR3 sequences, more than 9% of them present only once. The sample here was PBMCs, taken at follow-up. The receptors were gathered from a male donor with early-stage non-small cell lung cancer.

This clonotype was counted between two and nine times. The chain links TRBV11-2 to TRBJ2-3; D is possibly TRBD1 (5 bases). Germline CDR1 is SGHAT and CDR2 is FQNNGV. The CDR3 covers 16 residues. Trimming shortened V by 4 bases and J by 14 bases, and 28 bases separated the two germline ends. The chain's CDR3 is CASSSEAAGRLIPLYF. CDR3 DNA: TGTGCCAGCAGCTCCGAGGCGGCAGGGCGCCTAATCCCGTTGTATTTT.

This chain links TRBV29-1 with TRBJ2-3; D gene uncertain. V was trimmed by 2 bases and J by 7 bases, leaving 7 bases between them. The CDR3 length is 11 residues. From germline, CDR1 is SQVTM and CDR2 ANQGSEA. CDR3 nucleotides: TGCAGCGTTGAACCTACTAATACGCAGTATTTT. It specifies CSVEPTNTQYF.

The rearrangement uses TRBV20-1 and TRBJ2-7, with TRBD1 identical over 7 bases. CDR1 and CDR2 (germline): DFQATT, SNEGSKA (reference sequence). Trimming at V came to 1 base and at J to 2 bases, leaving 5 bases not matched to a gene. This CDR3 contains 14 residues. CDR3 coding DNA: TGCAGTGCTAGAGCTCCAGGGGGAGCCTACGAGCAGTACTTC. It yields the protein CSARAPGGAYEQYF.

This chain connects TRBV7-3 to TRBJ2-1; possible D gene TRBD1, 6 bases. The CDR3 totals 12 residues. Germline CDR1 SGHTA, CDR2 FQGTGA. V was cut by 3 bases and J by 9 bases, with 9 bases left in between. The CDR3 region has the DNA TGTGCCAGCAGCTTTCCCAGGGGTGAGCAGTTCTTC. This sequence encodes CASSFPRGEQFF.

The rearrangement joins TRBV20-1 to TRBJ2-3, with D uncertain. Germline-derived CDR1 and CDR2 are DFQATT and SNEGSKA (reference sequence). Deletions cut 3 bases from V and 10 bases from J, with 14 bases between. This CDR3 is built from 12 residues. The CDR3 nucleotides read TGCAGTGCTAGGGGCGAGAGTAGAGCGCAGTATTTT. It specifies CSARGESRAQYF.